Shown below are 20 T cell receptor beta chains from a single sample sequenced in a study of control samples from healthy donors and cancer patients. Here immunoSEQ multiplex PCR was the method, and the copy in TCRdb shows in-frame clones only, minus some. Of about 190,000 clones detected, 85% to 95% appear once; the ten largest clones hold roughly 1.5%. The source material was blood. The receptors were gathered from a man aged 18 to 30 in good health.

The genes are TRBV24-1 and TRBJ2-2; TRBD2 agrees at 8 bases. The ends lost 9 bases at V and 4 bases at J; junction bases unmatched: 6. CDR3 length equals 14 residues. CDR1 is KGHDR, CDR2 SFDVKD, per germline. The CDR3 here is CATAAGGPTGELFF. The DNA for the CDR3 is TGTGCCACCGCGGCGGGGGGTCCCACCGGGGAGCTGTTTTTT.

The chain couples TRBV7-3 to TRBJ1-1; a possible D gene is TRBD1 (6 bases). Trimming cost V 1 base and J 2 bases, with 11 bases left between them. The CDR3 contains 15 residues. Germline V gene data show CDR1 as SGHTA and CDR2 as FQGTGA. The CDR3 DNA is TGTGCCAGCAGCTTAAGAGGGGGTGGAAACACTGAAGCTTTCTTT. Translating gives CASSLRGGGNTEAFF.

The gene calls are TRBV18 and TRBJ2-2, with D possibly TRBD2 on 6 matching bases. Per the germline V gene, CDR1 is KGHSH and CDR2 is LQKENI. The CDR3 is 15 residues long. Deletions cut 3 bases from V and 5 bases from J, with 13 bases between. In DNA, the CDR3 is TGTGCCAGCTCACCTCCGGGAGTAGGAACCGGGGAGCTGTTTTTT. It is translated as CASSPPGVGTGELFF. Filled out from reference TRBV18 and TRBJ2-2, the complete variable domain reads NAGVMQNPRHLVRRRGQEARLRCSPMKGHSHVYWYRQLPEEGLKFMVYLQKENIIDESGMPKERFSAEFPKEGPSILRIQQVVRGDSAAYFCASSPPGVGTGELFFGEGSRLTVL.

The CDR3 bases are TGTGCCAGTAGTTCCCGACAGGGCCTAAACACTGAAGCTTTCTTT. Residues: CASSSRQGLNTEAFF. The chain carries TRBV19 and TRBJ1-1; 7 nucleotides agree with TRBD1. The J segment lost 2 bases and the V segment lost 5 bases, leaving 8 bases of the junction unmatched. In germline, CDR1 is LNHDA, CDR2 SQIVND (reference sequence). CDR3 length: 15 residues.

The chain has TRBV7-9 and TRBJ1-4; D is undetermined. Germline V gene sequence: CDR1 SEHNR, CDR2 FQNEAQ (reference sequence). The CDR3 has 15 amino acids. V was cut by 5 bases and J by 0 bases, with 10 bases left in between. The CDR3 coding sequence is TGTGCCAGCAGCCTACACAGTCCAACTAATGAAAAACTGTTTTTT. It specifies CASSLHSPTNEKLFF.

The CDR3 DNA sequence: TGTGCCAGCAGCTTAGGAGACGGGAGGAGCTCCTACGAGCAGTACTTC. Translated, it gives CASSLGDGRSSYEQYF. This chain uses TRBV11-2 with TRBJ2-7; 7 positions agree with TRBD2. This CDR3 spans 16 amino acids. With 1 base clipped from V and 0 bases from J, the junction kept 6 bases outside the gene matches. Germline V gene data show CDR1 as SGHAT and CDR2 as FQNNGV.

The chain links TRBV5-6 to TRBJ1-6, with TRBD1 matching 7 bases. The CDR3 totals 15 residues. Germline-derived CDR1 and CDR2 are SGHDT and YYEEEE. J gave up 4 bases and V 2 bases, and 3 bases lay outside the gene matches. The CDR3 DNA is TGTGCCAGCAGCTTCCGACAGGGATATAATTCACCCCTCCACTTT. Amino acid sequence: CASSFRQGYNSPLHF.

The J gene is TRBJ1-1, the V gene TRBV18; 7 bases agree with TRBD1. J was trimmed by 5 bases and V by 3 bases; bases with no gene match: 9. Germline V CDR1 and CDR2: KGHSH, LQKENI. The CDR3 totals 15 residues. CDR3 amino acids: CASSPYTGEGTEAFF. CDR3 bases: TGTGCCAGCTCACCCTATACAGGGGAGGGAACTGAAGCTTTCTTT.

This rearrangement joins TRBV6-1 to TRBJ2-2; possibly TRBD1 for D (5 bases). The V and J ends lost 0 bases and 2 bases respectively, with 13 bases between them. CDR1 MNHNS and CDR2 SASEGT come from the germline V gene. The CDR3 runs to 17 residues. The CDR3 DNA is TGTGCCAGCAGTGAAGCAGGGGCTAGGGGTAACACCGGGGAGCTGTTTTTT. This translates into CASSEAGARGNTGELFF.

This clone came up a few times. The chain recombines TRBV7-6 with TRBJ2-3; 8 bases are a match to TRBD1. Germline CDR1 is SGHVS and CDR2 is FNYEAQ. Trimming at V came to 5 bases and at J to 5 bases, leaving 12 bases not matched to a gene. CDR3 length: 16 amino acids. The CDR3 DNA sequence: TGTGCCAGCAGCCAGTCGATTAGACAGGGGCAAGATACGCAGTATTTT. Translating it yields CASSQSIRQGQDTQYF.

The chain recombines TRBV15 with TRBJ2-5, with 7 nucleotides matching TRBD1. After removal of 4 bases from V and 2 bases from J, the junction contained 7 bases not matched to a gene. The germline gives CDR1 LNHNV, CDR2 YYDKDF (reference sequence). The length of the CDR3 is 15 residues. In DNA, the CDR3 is TGTGCCACCAGCAAAGGGGGCCAGGGACAAGAGACCCAGTACTTC. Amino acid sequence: CATSKGGQGQETQYF. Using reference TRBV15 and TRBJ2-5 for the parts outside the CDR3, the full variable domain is DAMVIQNPRYQVTQFGKPVTLSCSQTLNHNVMYWYQQKSSQAPKLLFHYYDKDFNNEADTPDNFQSRRPNTSFCFLDIRSPGLGDTAMYLCATSKGGQGQETQYFGPGTRLLVL.

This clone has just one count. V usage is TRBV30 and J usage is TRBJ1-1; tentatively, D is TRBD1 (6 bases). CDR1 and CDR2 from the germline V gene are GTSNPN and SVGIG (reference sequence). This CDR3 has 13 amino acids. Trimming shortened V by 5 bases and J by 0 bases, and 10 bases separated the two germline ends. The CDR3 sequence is CAWAGQMNTEAFF. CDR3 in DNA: TGTGCCTGGGCCGGACAGATGAACACTGAAGCTTTCTTT.

Here the CDR3 DNA reads TGTGCCAGGGACAGGGGGTTCTACGAGCAGTACTTC. Translating gives CARDRGFYEQYF. J is TRBJ2-7 and V is TRBV19, with 10 nucleotides matching TRBD1. V dropped 9 bases and J dropped 3; count of bases not matched to a gene: 2. This CDR3 spans 12 amino acids. Germline values: CDR1 LNHDA, CDR2 SQIVND (reference sequence). Variable domain in full (rest from reference TRBV19 and TRBJ2-7): DGGITQSPKYLFRKEGQNVTLSCEQNLNHDAMYWYRQDPGQGLRLIYYSQIVNDFQKGDIAEGYSVSREKKESFPLTVTSAQKNPTAFYLCARDRGFYEQYFGPGTRLTVT.

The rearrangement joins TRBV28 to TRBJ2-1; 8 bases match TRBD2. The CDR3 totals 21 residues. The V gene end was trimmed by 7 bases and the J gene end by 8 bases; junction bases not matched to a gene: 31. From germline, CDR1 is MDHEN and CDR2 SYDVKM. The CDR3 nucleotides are TGTGCCAGCACCTCCATATCGACTAGCGATATCCCGGGATTCTTCATCCATGAGCAGTTCTTC. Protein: CASTSISTSDIPGFFIHEQFF.

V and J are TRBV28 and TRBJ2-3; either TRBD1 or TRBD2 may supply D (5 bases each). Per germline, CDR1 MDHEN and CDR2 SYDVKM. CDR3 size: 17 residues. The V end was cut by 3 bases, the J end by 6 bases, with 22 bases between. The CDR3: CASSLIPGPGTSDTQYF. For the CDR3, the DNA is TGTGCCAGCAGTTTGATACCGGGCCCGGGGACGTCGGATACGCAGTATTTT.

CDR3 bases: TGTGCCAGTAGGTGGCTAGCGGGAGAAGATACGCAGTATTTT. Its translation is CASRWLAGEDTQYF. J is TRBJ2-3 and V is TRBV19, with 10 bases that match TRBD2. After removal of 6 bases from V and 5 bases from J, the junction contained 5 bases not matched to a gene. There are 14 residues in the CDR3. CDR1 LNHDA and CDR2 SQIVND come from the germline V gene (reference sequence).

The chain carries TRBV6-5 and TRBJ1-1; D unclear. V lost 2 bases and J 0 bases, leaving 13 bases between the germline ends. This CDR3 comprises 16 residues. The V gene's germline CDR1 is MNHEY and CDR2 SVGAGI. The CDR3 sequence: CASSYRMNGMNTEAFF. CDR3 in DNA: TGTGCCAGCAGTTACCGTATGAATGGTATGAACACTGAAGCTTTCTTT.

CDR3 DNA: TGCGCCAGCAGCTTGTACGGGGACTCTGAAGCTTTCTTT. This sequence encodes CASSLYGDSEAFF. J is TRBJ1-1 and V is TRBV5-1, with D possibly being TRBD1 (5 bases). V lost 1 base and J 6 bases, leaving 10 bases between the germline ends. Germline CDR1 and CDR2: SGHRS and YFSETQ. This CDR3 has 13 amino acids.

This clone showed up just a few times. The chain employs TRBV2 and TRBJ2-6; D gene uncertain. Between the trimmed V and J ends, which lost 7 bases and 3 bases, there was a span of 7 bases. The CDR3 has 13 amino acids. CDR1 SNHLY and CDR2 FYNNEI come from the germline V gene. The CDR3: CASMWGGANVLTF. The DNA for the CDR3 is TGTGCCAGCATGTGGGGTGGGGCCAACGTCCTGACTTTC. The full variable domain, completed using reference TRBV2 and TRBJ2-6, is EPEVTQTPSHQVTQMGQEVILRCVPISNHLYFYWYRQILGQKVEFLVSFYNNEISEKSEIFDDQFSVERPDGSNFTLKIRSTKLEDSAMYFCASMWGGANVLTFGAGSRLTVL.

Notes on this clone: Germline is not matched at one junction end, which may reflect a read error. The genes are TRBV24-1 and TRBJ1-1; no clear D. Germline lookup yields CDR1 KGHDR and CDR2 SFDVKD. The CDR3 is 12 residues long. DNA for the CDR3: TGTGCCACCAGTGATAAATCAGGTCCCTCGATCTTT. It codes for CATSDKSGPSIF.